One and the same sample provided the 18 T cell receptor beta chains below, sequenced in a study of cytotoxic CD8 clonotypes in ibrutinib-treated CLL. Here immunoSEQ multiplex PCR was the method, and the copy in TCRdb shows in-frame clones only, minus some. The repertoire holds about 40,000 clones, with approximately 70% as singletons. The starting material was PBMCs, obtained at disease progression, from a patient treated with ibrutinib. These receptors were collected from a human donor with chronic lymphocytic leukemia.

The chain joins TRBV19 to TRBJ1-2; D may be TRBD1 (6 bases). Germline values: CDR1 LNHDA, CDR2 SQIVND (reference sequence). V was trimmed by 3 bases and J by 6 bases, leaving 17 bases between them. This CDR3 has 15 residues. CDR3 loop: CASSMRVPGADGYTF. The CDR3 coding sequence is TGTGCCAGTAGTATGCGCGTGCCGGGGGCGGATGGCTACACCTTC.

This clone was seen a handful of times. This sequence joins TRBV21-1 and TRBJ2-2; the table's D call of TRBD2 was not tested on the DNA. TRBV21-1 is listed as a pseudogene. This CDR3 spans 17 amino acids. DNA for the CDR3: TGTGCCAGCAGCAAATTCCCGCGGGGGGGGAACACCGGGGAGCTGTTTTTT. Protein product: CASSKFPRGGNTGELFF.

The chain joins TRBV6-1 to TRBJ1-5, with 8 bases fitting TRBD1. The V and J ends lost 5 bases and 3 bases, in that order; junction bases with no gene match: 3. This CDR3 spans 14 amino acids. CDR1 and CDR2 (germline): MNHNS, SASEGT. The CDR3 coding sequence is TGTGCCAGCAGTCGACAGGGGTACAATCAGCCCCAGCATTTT. Protein product: CASSRQGYNQPQHF.

The genes are TRBV7-9 and TRBJ1-2; the D is unclear. Germline V gene lookup returns CDR1 SEHNR and CDR2 FQNEAQ (reference sequence). The length of the CDR3 is 12 residues. The V end was cut by 2 bases, the J end by 9 bases, with 10 bases between. CDR3 region: CASSLSDSRYTF. Here the CDR3 DNA reads TGTGCCAGCAGCTTATCGGACTCACGCTACACCTTC.

This clone has a handful of counts. J is TRBJ2-7 and V is TRBV5-1; D gene unclear. This CDR3 spans 14 amino acids. Germline V lookup: CDR1 SGHRS, CDR2 YFSETQ. V was cut by 4 bases and J by 5 bases, with 16 bases left in between. In nucleotides, the CDR3 is TGCGCCAGCAGCCCCAACGGAGCCTCGAACGAGCAGTACTTC. It yields the protein CASSPNGASNEQYF. Full variable domain (rest looked up from reference TRBV5-1 and TRBJ2-7): KAGVTQTPRYLIKTRGQQVTLSCSPISGHRSVSWYQQTPGQGLQFLFEYFSETQRNKGNFPGRFSGRQFSNSRSEMNVSTLELGDSALYLCASSPNGASNEQYFGPGTRLTVT.

V is TRBV7-9 and J is TRBJ2-5, with 14 bases fitting TRBD2. The CDR3 contains 17 residues. Per the germline V gene, CDR1 is SEHNR and CDR2 is FQNEAQ (reference sequence). The J segment lost 5 bases and the V segment lost 5 bases, leaving 10 bases of the junction unmatched. In nucleotides, the CDR3 is TGTGCCAGCAGCAGAGGGACTAGCGGGGGCCCGTGGGAGACCCAGTACTTC. This codes for CASSRGTSGGPWETQYF.

This clone was counted a few times. The chain joins TRBV4-1 to TRBJ2-1; TRBD2 matches 10 bases. With 1 base clipped from V and 2 bases from J, the junction kept 8 bases outside the gene matches. The CDR3 has 18 amino acids. The germline V gene has CDR1 MGHRA and CDR2 YSYEKL. The CDR3 reads CASSQVAFSGRTYNEQFF. Written as DNA, the CDR3 is TGCGCCAGCAGCCAAGTCGCCTTTAGCGGGAGGACCTACAATGAGCAGTTCTTC.

This clone has just a few counts. This rearrangement joins TRBV9 to TRBJ2-7; D gene unclear. CDR3 length: 13 amino acids. V lost 0 bases, J lost 5 bases, and 9 bases lay in between. The germline gives CDR1 SGDLS, CDR2 YYNGEE. The CDR3 coding sequence is TGTGCCAGCAGCGTAGCTACAGAAAACGAGCAGTACTTC. It encodes CASSVATENEQYF. The full variable domain, in which reference TRBV9 and TRBJ2-7 provide the parts outside the CDR3, is DSGVTQTPKHLITATGQRVTLRCSPRSGDLSVYWYQQSLDQGLQFLIQYYNGEERAKGNILERFSAQQFPDLHSELNLSSLELGDSALYFCASSVATENEQYFGPGTRLTVT.

The chain couples TRBV18 to TRBJ1-3; TRBD1 agrees at 7 bases. Germline loops: CDR1 KGHSH, CDR2 LQKENI. This CDR3 has 14 residues. Trimming removed 2 bases from V and 6 bases from J; junction bases left unmatched: 4. The CDR3 sequence: CASSPGGQENTIYF. In DNA form, the CDR3 reads TGTGCCAGCTCACCAGGCGGACAGGAAAACACCATATATTTT.

The V call is TRBV9, the J call TRBJ2-3, with TRBD2 as a possible D gene (5 bases). The CDR3 loop spans 15 amino acids. Germline values: CDR1 SGDLS, CDR2 YYNGEE. Deletions cut 4 bases from V and 6 bases from J, with 18 bases between. In DNA form, the CDR3 reads TGTGCCAGCAGCTCAGCGGCCTTGGCGTGGGATACGCAGTATTTT. It is translated as CASSSAALAWDTQYF.

The genes are TRBV29-1 and TRBJ2-1, with 10 bases aligning to TRBD2. Germline values: CDR1 SQVTM, CDR2 ANQGSEA. Trimming took 7 bases from V and 1 from J; bases not matched to a gene: 10. This CDR3 has 16 residues. The CDR3 DNA sequence: TGCAGCGGCCCGCGGGCTAGCGGGAGTTCCTACAATGAGCAGTTCTTC. Residues: CSGPRASGSSYNEQFF.

The chain recombines TRBV15 with TRBJ1-5, with D possibly TRBD1 on 6 matching bases. V was clipped by 0 bases and J by 6 bases, with 12 bases between them. The germline CDR1 and CDR2 sequences are LNHNV and YYDKDF (reference sequence). This CDR3 spans 15 amino acids. CDR3 coding DNA: TGTGCCACCAGCAGAGATCTAGGGGGGGGTCAGCCCCAGCATTTT. Its translation is CATSRDLGGGQPQHF.

The J gene is TRBJ2-7, the V gene TRBV2, with a possible D match to TRBD2 (5 bases). In germline, CDR1 is SNHLY, CDR2 FYNNEI. Trimming took off 4 bases at V and 0 bases at J, with 7 bases between the two ends. CDR3 length equals 13 residues. The CDR3 protein is CASSVRDSYEQYF. The CDR3 region has the DNA TGTGCCAGCAGTGTTCGGGACTCCTACGAGCAGTACTTC.

This clone came up a few times. The chain combines TRBV7-3 with TRBJ1-1, with 9 bases matching TRBD1. CDR1 is SGHTA and CDR2 is FQGTGA in the germline V gene. The V segment lost 3 bases and the J segment 1 base; nucleotides outside the gene matches: 0. This CDR3 has 14 residues. The CDR3 sequence: CASSLGQGNTEAFF. The CDR3 DNA is TGTGCCAGCAGCTTGGGACAGGGGAACACTGAAGCTTTCTTT.

V is TRBV4-1 and J is TRBJ1-5; D not certain. Germline CDR1 MGHRA, CDR2 YSYEKL. The CDR3 spans 13 residues. Between the trimmed V and J ends, which lost 1 base and 1 base, there was a span of 2 bases. The CDR3 loop reads CASSQASNQPQHF. Written as DNA, the CDR3 is TGCGCCAGCAGCCAAGCGAGCAATCAGCCCCAGCATTTT.

This clone has just a few counts. In nucleotides, the CDR3 is TGTGCCAGCACCCTTCAATCATACAAGGTCTCCTACGAGCAGTACTTC. It yields the protein CASTLQSYKVSYEQYF. The chain uses TRBV21-1 and TRBJ2-7. TRBV21-1 corresponds to a pseudogene. The CDR3 totals 16 residues.

The J gene is TRBJ1-5, the V gene TRBV7-6; D remains unclear. Germline V lookup: CDR1 SGHVS, CDR2 FNYEAQ. V was cut by 2 bases and J by 2 bases, with 7 bases left in between. The CDR3 is made up of 14 amino acids. The CDR3 is CASSLLIGNQPQHF. DNA of the CDR3: TGTGCCAGCAGCTTACTGATAGGCAATCAGCCCCAGCATTTT.

The chain is built from TRBV6-1 and TRBJ1-2; 9 bases are a match to TRBD1. V lost 5 bases to trimming and J lost 5 bases; unmatched junction nucleotides: 6. The germline V gene encodes CDR1 MNHNS and CDR2 SASEGT. The length of the CDR3 is 14 residues. The CDR3 DNA sequence: TGTGCCAGCAGTAATTTTGGACAGGGGTATGGCTACACCTTC. It yields the protein CASSNFGQGYGYTF.